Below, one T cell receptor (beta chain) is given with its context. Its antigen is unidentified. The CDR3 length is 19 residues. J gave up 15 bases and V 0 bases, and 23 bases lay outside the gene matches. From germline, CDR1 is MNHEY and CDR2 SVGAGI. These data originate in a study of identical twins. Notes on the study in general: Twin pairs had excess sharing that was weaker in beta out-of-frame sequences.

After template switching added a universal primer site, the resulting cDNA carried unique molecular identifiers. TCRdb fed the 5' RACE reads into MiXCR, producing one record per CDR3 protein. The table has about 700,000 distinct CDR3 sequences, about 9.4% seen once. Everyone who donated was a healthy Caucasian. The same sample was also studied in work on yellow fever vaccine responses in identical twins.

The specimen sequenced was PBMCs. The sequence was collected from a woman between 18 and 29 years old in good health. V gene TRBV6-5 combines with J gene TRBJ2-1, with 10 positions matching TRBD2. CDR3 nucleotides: TGTGCCAGCAGTTACTCGGGACTAGCGTTAAACTACAATGATCAAGTCATGTTCTTC. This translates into CASSYSGLALNYNDQVMFF.